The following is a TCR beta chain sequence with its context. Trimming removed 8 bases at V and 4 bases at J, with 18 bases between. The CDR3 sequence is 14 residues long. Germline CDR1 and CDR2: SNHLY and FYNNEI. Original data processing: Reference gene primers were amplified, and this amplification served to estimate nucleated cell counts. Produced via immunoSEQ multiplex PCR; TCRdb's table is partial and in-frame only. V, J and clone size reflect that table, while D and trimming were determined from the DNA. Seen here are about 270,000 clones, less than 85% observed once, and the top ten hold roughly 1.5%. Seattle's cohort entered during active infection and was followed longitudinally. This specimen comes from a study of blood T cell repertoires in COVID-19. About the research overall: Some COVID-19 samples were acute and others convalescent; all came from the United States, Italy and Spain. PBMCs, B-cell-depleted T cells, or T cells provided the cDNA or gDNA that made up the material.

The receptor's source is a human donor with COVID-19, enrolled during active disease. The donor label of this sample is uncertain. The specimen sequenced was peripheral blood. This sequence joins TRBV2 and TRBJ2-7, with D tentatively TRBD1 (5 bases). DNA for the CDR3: TGTGCCAGCGGACGGACATCACAGGAGTACGAGCAGTACTTC. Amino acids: CASGRTSQEYEQYF.